A single T cell receptor (beta chain) is shown here with its context. The antigen remains unidentified. The data belong to a study of beta chain features in type 1 diabetes. Study details: The patient and healthy donor groups were comparable for age, gender and cell yields. General study points: For patients and controls alike, PCR might favor shorter templates to the same degree. Cells that show high TCR expression could be over-represented by cDNA sequencing. The study found that naive, central memory and Treg TCRB repertoires appeared more similar in patients than in healthy donors.

The V end lost 3 bases, the J end lost 0 bases, and 6 bases lay between the germline ends. The CDR3 runs 15 residues. Germline V gene lookup returns CDR1 LGHNA and CDR2 YSLEER. Investigators reverse transcribed all isolated RNA, so they sequenced expressed TCRB transcripts. Only in-frame clones appear in the TCRdb table, and some are missing; sequencing was by immunoSEQ multiplex PCR. The sample shows hundreds of thousands of clones, about 12% of them seen only once. Material: naive CD4+ T cells from blood. This sequence originates from a man aged 18 to 30 in good health. The chain recombines TRBV4-3 with TRBJ2-6; D unresolved. CDR3: CASSHISSGANVLTF. As DNA, the CDR3 is TGCGCCAGCAGCCACATTTCCTCTGGGGCCAACGTCCTGACTTTC.